One sample yielded the 27 T cell receptor beta chains listed below, sequenced in a study of blood T cells in healthy people across ages. Using a J-beta primer mix together with a sample-barcoded 5' primer, a second PCR was run for about 6 to 12 cycles. TCRdb analysed the 5' RACE reads with MiXCR anew, one entry per CDR3 protein. This repertoire shows some 1.4 million distinct CDR3 sequences, 35% to 45% found once; its top ten account for under 8%. The source material was blood. The receptor source for this set is a woman aged 18-35 years in good health.

In this sample, this clonotype turned up a few times. This chain connects TRBV10-3 to TRBJ1-2; 10 bases line up with TRBD1. The germline CDR1 and CDR2 sequences are ENHRY and SYGVKD. J was trimmed by 8 bases and V by 6 bases; bases with no gene match: 15. The CDR3 is 16 residues long. The CDR3 sequence: CAIRAGQGNPEHGYTF. CDR3 sequence (DNA): TGTGCCATCAGAGCGGGACAGGGGAATCCTGAGCACGGCTACACCTTC.

The rearrangement uses TRBV20-1 and TRBJ2-1, with 10 positions matching TRBD1. The junction had 6 bases not matched to a gene; V was cut back by 6 bases and J by 7 bases. Germline V CDR1 and CDR2: DFQATT, SNEGSKA (reference sequence). The CDR3 is made up of 13 amino acids. CDR3 coding DNA: TGCAGTGCCGGGACAGGGGCTTGGAATGAGCAGTTCTTC. It is translated as CSAGTGAWNEQFF.

The rearrangement links TRBV3-1 to TRBJ2-1; D may match TRBD1 or TRBD2 (6 bases each). Per the germline V gene, CDR1 is LGHDT and CDR2 is YNNKEL (reference sequence). Deletions cut 0 bases from V and 0 bases from J, with 15 bases between. This CDR3 contains 18 residues. CDR3 amino acids: CASSQEGVGGHSYNEQFF. The CDR3, as DNA: TGTGCCAGCAGCCAAGAGGGGGTAGGGGGGCACTCCTACAATGAGCAGTTCTTC.

This clonotype was recorded a few times. The CDR3 DNA reads TGCGCCAGCAGCCAAGGGGAACAGGGGGGCCAGCCCCAGCATTTT. It translates to CASSQGEQGGQPQHF. The chain links TRBV4-1 to TRBJ1-5, with 8 bases matching TRBD1. With 1 base clipped from V and 7 bases from J, the junction kept 6 bases outside the gene matches. The length of the CDR3 is 15 residues. Germline values: CDR1 MGHRA, CDR2 YSYEKL.

This chain joins TRBV10-2 and TRBJ2-1; 7 nucleotides align to TRBD1. The DNA matches TRBJ2-7 better at its end, which makes the J call doubtful. The germline V gene has CDR1 WSHSY and CDR2 SAAADI. There are 15 residues in the CDR3. The CDR3 here is CASSPGTAGYNEQYF. The CDR3, as DNA: TGCGCCAGCAGCCCGGGGACAGCCGGCTACAATGAGCAGTACTTC.

The V call is TRBV5-1, the J call TRBJ2-1; D uncertain. The CDR3 loop spans 12 amino acids. V was clipped by 5 bases and J by 7 bases, with 10 bases between them. Looked up from germline, CDR1 is SGHRS and CDR2 is YFSETQ. The CDR3: CASRAQANEQFF. The CDR3 coding sequence is TGCGCCAGCAGGGCCCAGGCGAATGAGCAGTTCTTC. Full variable domain (remainder filled in from reference TRBV5-1 and TRBJ2-1): KAGVTQTPRYLIKTRGQQVTLSCSPISGHRSVSWYQQTPGQGLQFLFEYFSETQRNKGNFPGRFSGRQFSNSRSEMNVSTLELGDSALYLCASRAQANEQFFGPGTRLTVL.

The V and J genes are TRBV4-2 and TRBJ2-1; D unclear. Trimming took 1 base from V and 5 from J, leaving 6 bases between them. CDR1 and CDR2 (germline): LGHNA, YNFKEQ. CDR3 size: 13 residues. The CDR3 is CASSQVDDNEQFF. DNA of the CDR3: TGTGCCAGCAGCCAAGTTGATGACAATGAGCAGTTCTTC.

This chain joins TRBV5-1 and TRBJ2-5; 8 nucleotides line up with TRBD1. The assigned J gene may be wrong: the sequence end matches TRBJ2-7 better. Looked up from germline, CDR1 is SGHRS and CDR2 is YFSETQ. The CDR3 length is 13 residues. CDR3 coding DNA: TGCGCCAGCAGCGCAACAGGGGGTGGCGAGCAGTACTTC. Its protein product is CASSATGGGEQYF.

The rearrangement joins TRBV29-1 to TRBJ2-1; D may match TRBD1 or TRBD2 (5 bases each). The ends were cut back, 6 bases at V and 16 bases at J, with 31 bases in the middle. Germline CDR1 and CDR2: SQVTM and ANQGSEA. The CDR3 has 15 residues. The CDR3: CSVSNSGTANTEAFF. DNA for the CDR3: TGCAGCGTGTCAAACTCCGGGACGGCGAACACTGAAGCTTTCTTC.

About this clonotype: The junction and the germline gene differ at one end; a read error may be behind it. This sequence joins TRBV10-3 and TRBJ1-2; 9 bases match TRBD1. The CDR3 has 16 amino acids. CDR1 and CDR2 (germline): ENHRY, SYGVKD. The CDR3 DNA reads TGTGCCATCAGGGAGCGGGGGGACAGGGAGGACTATGACTACACCTTC. Protein product: CAIRERGDREDYDYTF.

The chain carries TRBV24-1 and TRBJ2-3, with 8 bases matching TRBD2. The CDR3 runs to 14 residues. J gave up 9 bases and V 4 bases, and 8 bases lay outside the gene matches. The germline V gene encodes CDR1 KGHDR and CDR2 SFDVKD. In DNA form, the CDR3 reads TGTGCCACCAGTGACCCGATTCGGGGGGGAACGCAGTATTTT. Amino acids: CATSDPIRGGTQYF.

This chain connects TRBV29-1 to TRBJ2-3; D might be TRBD1 or TRBD2, each matching 6 bases. Trimming took off 4 bases at V and 6 bases at J, with 11 bases between the two ends. Germline CDR1 is SQVTM and CDR2 is ANQGSEA. The CDR3 is 12 residues long. CDR3 in DNA: TGCAGCGTTGGCGGAGGGGGGGATACGCAGTATTTT. Its protein product is CSVGGGGDTQYF.

This clonotype was counted between two and nine times. The V and J genes are TRBV7-2 and TRBJ2-7; D gene uncertain. The CDR3 is 14 amino acids. V lost 5 bases and J lost 3, with 14 bases in between. CDR1 and CDR2 (germline): SGHTA, FQGNSA. The CDR3 sequence: CASSTAGLGYEQYF. The CDR3 DNA follows: TGTGCCAGCAGCACGGCCGGGCTTGGCTACGAGCAGTACTTC.

This clonotype was seen repeatedly, ten times or more. The chain is built from TRBV25-1 and TRBJ2-7; D perhaps matches TRBD2 (6 bases). The CDR3 contains 15 residues. CDR1 and CDR2 (germline): MGHDK, SYGVNS. V dropped 3 bases and J dropped 2 bases, with 14 bases sitting between them. The CDR3 spells CASSDPAGRPYEQYF. DNA of the CDR3: TGTGCCAGCAGTGATCCGGCGGGAAGGCCCTACGAGCAGTACTTC.

The chain uses TRBV20-1 and TRBJ2-5; 8 nucleotides line up with TRBD2. The CDR3 extends over 13 amino acids. Germline lookup yields CDR1 DFQATT and CDR2 SNEGSKA (reference sequence). After removal of 2 bases from V and 13 bases from J, the junction contained 12 bases not matched to a gene. This CDR3 is CSARPSGSPVRYF. The CDR3 bases are TGCAGTGCTAGACCCAGCGGGAGCCCTGTCCGGTACTTC.

The chain has TRBV7-2 and TRBJ1-1, with a tentative D call TRBD1 (5 bases). V was trimmed by 5 bases and J by 0 bases, leaving 16 bases between them. CDR3 size: 16 residues. Germline CDR1 is SGHTA and CDR2 is FQGNSA. The CDR3 DNA is TGTGCCAGCAGCGGGGGATCAGGAAACCTGAACACTGAAGCTTTCTTT. Its translation is CASSGGSGNLNTEAFF.

This clonotype appeared many times. This rearrangement joins TRBV29-1 to TRBJ2-5, with D unresolved. Deletions cut 5 bases from V and 5 bases from J, with 9 bases between. Per germline, CDR1 SQVTM and CDR2 ANQGSEA. The CDR3 sequence is 11 residues long. The CDR3 sequence: CSVRSPETQYF. The CDR3, as DNA: TGCAGCGTTCGATCCCCGGAGACCCAGTACTTC.

The chain links TRBV6-5 to TRBJ2-5, with D perhaps TRBD1 (5 bases). The CDR3 is made up of 13 amino acids. The V gene's germline CDR1 is MNHEY and CDR2 SVGAGI. Deletions cut 2 bases from V and 3 bases from J, with 7 bases between. The CDR3 bases are TGTGCCAGCAGTTACGGGGCGGAAGAGACCCAGTACTTC. Amino acids: CASSYGAEETQYF.

The chain joins TRBV5-1 to TRBJ1-2, with 9 bases fitting TRBD1. This CDR3 region has 16 residues. Germline CDR1 reads SGHRS; CDR2 reads YFSETQ. Trimming took 0 bases from V and 0 from J; bases not matched to a gene: 3. CDR3 in amino acids: CASSLGDREANYGYTF. CDR3 sequence (DNA): TGCGCCAGCAGCTTGGGGGACAGGGAAGCTAACTATGGCTACACCTTC.

The gene calls are TRBV7-2 and TRBJ2-3, with 12 bases identical to TRBD2. The CDR3 covers 14 residues. Germline assignment: CDR1 SGHTA and CDR2 FQGNSA. Trimming took 5 bases from V and 7 from J; bases not matched to a gene: 4. CDR3 sequence reads: CASSQGLAGYTQYF. CDR3 DNA: TGTGCCAGCAGCCAGGGACTAGCGGGTTATACGCAGTATTTT.

This clonotype was detected a few times. The gene calls are TRBV5-1 and TRBJ2-1, with D possibly matching TRBD1 (6 bases). Looked up from germline, CDR1 is SGHRS and CDR2 is YFSETQ. Trimming pared 7 bases from V and 8 bases from J, leaving 13 bases between. The CDR3 totals 12 residues. The CDR3 here is CASELNRDEQFF. CDR3 DNA sequence: TGCGCCAGCGAGCTTAACAGGGATGAGCAGTTCTTC.

The gene calls are TRBV6-6 and TRBJ2-7, with TRBD2 identical over 9 bases. Trimming cost V 5 bases and J 3 bases; bases outside gene matches: 14. Germline V lookup: CDR1 MNHNY, CDR2 SVGAGI (reference sequence). The CDR3 spans 17 residues. The CDR3 protein is CASSRFPSGTSYYEQYF. The CDR3 DNA follows: TGTGCCAGCAGTCGATTCCCTAGCGGGACTTCGTACTACGAGCAGTACTTC.

V gene TRBV7-8 combines with J gene TRBJ2-7; a weak D match, TRBD2 (5 bases). The length of the CDR3 is 16 residues. The V end was cut by 5 bases, the J end by 1 base, with 18 bases between. Per the germline V gene, CDR1 is SGHVS and CDR2 is FQNEAQ. CDR3 bases: TGTGCCAGCAGCCTACGAGATAGGGAGCAATCCTACGAGCAGTACTTC. Its translation: CASSLRDREQSYEQYF.

The rearrangement uses TRBV5-1 and TRBJ2-5; D is perhaps TRBD1 (5 bases). The ends were cut back, 2 bases at V and 2 bases at J, with 13 bases in the middle. Germline-derived CDR1 and CDR2 are SGHRS and YFSETQ. This CDR3 region has 15 residues. As DNA, the CDR3 is TGCGCCAGCAGCTTTACAGGCTCTGGGCAAGAGACCCAGTACTTC. As protein: CASSFTGSGQETQYF.

This clonotype appeared once. The rearrangement uses TRBV15 and TRBJ1-5, with TRBD1 matching 7 bases. The V gene end was trimmed by 4 bases and the J gene end by 1 base; junction bases not matched to a gene: 4. The CDR3 consists of 15 residues. From germline, CDR1 is LNHNV and CDR2 YYDKDF (reference sequence). The DNA of the CDR3 is TGTGCCACCAGCACAGACAGGGCAAGCAATCAGCCCCAGCATTTT. Its protein product is CATSTDRASNQPQHF.

The rearrangement joins TRBV13 to TRBJ2-5; TRBD2 agrees at 7 bases. Germline values: CDR1 PRHDT, CDR2 FYEKMQ (reference sequence). The V and J ends lost 3 bases and 3 bases, in that order; junction bases with no gene match: 4. The CDR3 has 14 residues. The DNA for the CDR3 is TGTGCCAGCAGCTTCCCTAGCGGAGAAGAGACCCAGTACTTC. Translating gives CASSFPSGEETQYF.

The chain links TRBV5-6 to TRBJ1-2, with D tentatively TRBD1 (6 bases). The CDR3 extends over 17 amino acids. Germline values: CDR1 SGHDT, CDR2 YYEEEE. The ends were cut back, 4 bases at V and 2 bases at J, with 21 bases in the middle. The CDR3 DNA reads as TGTGCCAGCAGCCCCCGGGACAAGGGAGTCATGAACTATGGCTACACCTTC. It codes for CASSPRDKGVMNYGYTF.